Below, 29 T cell receptor beta chains from the same sample are listed, as sequenced in a study of blood T cell repertoires in COVID-19. Sequencing was performed with immunoSEQ multiplex PCR; in TCRdb, only in-frame clones are kept and a portion is missing. Of approximately 530,000 clones in the sample, roughly nine tenths were seen once. Material: peripheral blood. The source is a woman aged 45-65 years with COVID-19, enrolled during active disease.

The V and J genes are TRBV27 and TRBJ2-1; a weak D match, TRBD1 (6 bases). CDR1 and CDR2 (germline): MNHEY, SMNVEV (reference sequence). V lost 5 bases and J lost 7, with 9 bases in between. The CDR3 has 12 amino acids. DNA of the CDR3: TGTGCCAGCAGTGCCAGGGGAAATGAGCAGTTCTTC. This gives the protein CASSARGNEQFF.

This chain uses TRBV9 with TRBJ1-4; 9 positions agree with TRBD1. The CDR3 covers 15 residues. Unmatched junction bases numbered 7, after V lost 4 bases and J lost 6 bases. Germline V CDR1 and CDR2: SGDLS, YYNGEE. Here the CDR3 reads CASSTTGTGYEKLFF. The DNA for the CDR3 is TGTGCCAGCAGCACTACCGGGACAGGGTATGAAAAACTGTTTTTT.

The rearrangement links TRBV6-5 to TRBJ2-7, with 12 bases lining up with TRBD2. V dropped 5 bases and J dropped 3; count of bases not matched to a gene: 2. This CDR3 has 14 residues. Germline values: CDR1 MNHEY, CDR2 SVGAGI. The CDR3 protein is CASSRLAGDYEQYF. In nucleotides, the CDR3 is TGTGCCAGCAGTAGACTAGCGGGGGACTACGAGCAGTACTTC.

A few counts support this clone. V usage is TRBV9 and J usage is TRBJ2-6; D is possibly TRBD1 (5 bases). The CDR3 has 13 residues. Germline CDR1 and CDR2: SGDLS and YYNGEE. V shed 0 bases and J shed 8 bases, with 6 bases lying between them. The CDR3 DNA follows: TGTGCCAGCAGCGTAGAGGGGTCCAACGTCCTGACTTTC. This gives the protein CASSVEGSNVLTF.

The genes are TRBV6-5 and TRBJ2-7; 7 bases align to TRBD1. V lost 6 bases, J lost 3 bases, and 11 bases stayed unmatched. Germline V gives CDR1 MNHEY, CDR2 SVGAGI. The CDR3 is made up of 15 amino acids. The CDR3 sequence is CASSFRDRLIYEQYF. CDR3 coding DNA: TGTGCCAGCAGCTTCCGGGACAGATTAATCTACGAGCAGTACTTC.

The gene calls are TRBV19 and TRBJ1-2; D is undetermined. V was pared by 6 bases and J by 0 bases, with 11 bases between. The CDR3 is 14 residues long. Looked up from germline, CDR1 is LNHDA and CDR2 is SQIVND (reference sequence). The CDR3 spells CASSPQAANYGYTF. The CDR3 DNA reads TGTGCCAGTAGCCCTCAGGCCGCTAACTATGGCTACACCTTC.

The chain recombines TRBV6-5 with TRBJ2-3; no clear D gene. Trimming cost V 2 bases and J 2 bases, with 8 bases left between them. CDR3 length equals 14 residues. From germline, CDR1 is MNHEY and CDR2 SVGAGI. Here the CDR3 DNA reads TGTGCCAGCAGTTACGGCGGATTCACAGATACGCAGTATTTT. Its protein is CASSYGGFTDTQYF.

The V call is TRBV30, the J call TRBJ1-6; TRBD1 might be the D (5 bases). CDR3 size: 17 residues. Trimming took off 8 bases at V and 0 bases at J, with 20 bases between the two ends. CDR1 GTSNPN and CDR2 SVGIG come from the germline V gene (reference sequence). The CDR3 DNA reads TGTGCCGGGCACCGGGGGGTCCTGAGCTCCTATAATTCACCCCTCCACTTT. It translates to CAGHRGVLSSYNSPLHF.

The genes are TRBV30 and TRBJ1-1; D gene unclear. The CDR3 runs 11 residues. The germline CDR1 and CDR2 sequences are GTSNPN and SVGIG (reference sequence). V was cut by 1 base and J by 7 bases, with 7 bases left in between. CDR3 bases: TGTGCCTGGAGTGAGGCGGTTGAAGCTTTCTTT. Its protein is CAWSEAVEAFF.

As for this clone: One end of the junction varies from germline; a read error may be responsible. V gene TRBV6-5 combines with J gene TRBJ1-1; 7 bases match TRBD1. The V gene's germline CDR1 is MNHEY and CDR2 SVGAGI. There are 13 residues in the CDR3. The CDR3 reads CASSNSGGTEAFF. CDR3 in DNA: TGTGCCAGCAGTAACTCAGGGGGCACTGAAGCTTTCTTT.

This chain links TRBV5-1 with TRBJ1-2; the match to TRBD1 covers 9 bases. V shed 6 bases, J shed 2 bases, and the junction held 5 bases outside the gene matches. The CDR3 covers 14 residues. Per germline, CDR1 SGHRS and CDR2 YFSETQ. In nucleotides, the CDR3 is TGCGCCAGCACCCCTACAGGGGGCAACTATGGCTACACCTTC. Its translation is CASTPTGGNYGYTF. The full variable domain, with the rest looked up from reference TRBV5-1 and TRBJ1-2, is KAGVTQTPRYLIKTRGQQVTLSCSPISGHRSVSWYQQTPGQGLQFLFEYFSETQRNKGNFPGRFSGRQFSNSRSEMNVSTLELGDSALYLCASTPTGGNYGYTFGSGTRLTVV.

The V and J genes are TRBV28 and TRBJ1-6, with unresolved D. Germline CDR1 and CDR2: MDHEN and SYDVKM. Trimming stripped 6 bases from V and 0 bases from J, with 6 bases between. The CDR3 sequence is 14 residues long. The CDR3 reads CASREGSYNSPLHF. The DNA of the CDR3 is TGTGCCAGCAGAGAGGGCTCCTATAATTCACCCCTCCACTTT.

The rearrangement links TRBV19 to TRBJ1-1; no firm D call. V was pared by 8 bases and J by 1 base, with 11 bases between. CDR3 size: 13 residues. Germline V lookup: CDR1 LNHDA, CDR2 SQIVND (reference sequence). CDR3: CASGSGRNTEAFF. The CDR3 DNA follows: TGTGCCAGTGGGTCTGGGAGGAACACTGAAGCTTTCTTT.

The V and J genes are TRBV28 and TRBJ1-1; 7 bases are a match to TRBD1. Germline-derived CDR1 and CDR2 are MDHEN and SYDVKM. The CDR3 contains 16 residues. The V gene end was trimmed by 5 bases and the J gene end by 0 bases; junction bases not matched to a gene: 9. Written as DNA, the CDR3 is TGTGCCAGCAGTCCACCCTTGGGGACAGTGAACACTGAAGCTTTCTTT. It codes for CASSPPLGTVNTEAFF.

This clone showed up just once. The chain combines TRBV21-1 with TRBJ2-1; the D call of TRBD2 is as the table states it, not checked on the DNA. TRBV21-1 is a pseudogene. This CDR3 region has 24 residues. CDR3 sequence (DNA): TGTGCCAGCAGCAAAGGAGGGACAGGGGTTTTTGAGGGACTAGCGGGGGGGCCGCCCAATGAGCAGTTCTTC. Translation gives CASSKGGTGVFEGLAGGPPNEQFF.

The chain employs TRBV6-2 or TRBV6-3 and TRBJ1-4; 7 bases match TRBD1. Germline values: CDR1 MNHEY, CDR2 SVGEGT. Losses at the gene ends were 3 bases for V and 7 bases for J; bases not matched to a gene: 5. CDR3 length equals 14 residues. The CDR3 sequence: CASSYDRVGEKLFF. The CDR3 nucleotides read TGTGCCAGCAGTTATGACAGGGTCGGTGAAAAACTGTTTTTT.

This clone was counted once. The V call is TRBV12-3 or TRBV12-4, the J call TRBJ2-7; D not certain. The V end lost 5 bases, the J end lost 0 bases, and 5 bases lay between the germline ends. The CDR3 is made up of 12 amino acids. CDR3 nucleotide sequence: TGTGCCAGCAGTGAGAGCTCCTACGAGCAGTACTTC. It specifies CASSESSYEQYF.

The rearrangement joins TRBV5-8 to TRBJ2-5; 8 nucleotides match TRBD2. The CDR3 has 14 residues. The V segment lost 0 bases and the J segment 7 bases; nucleotides outside the gene matches: 5. In germline, CDR1 is SGHTS, CDR2 YDEGEE. The CDR3 DNA is TGTGCCAGCAGCTTGGACTCGGGGGGGTGGACCCAGTACTTC. This sequence encodes CASSLDSGGWTQYF.

This chain connects TRBV6-5 to TRBJ1-6, with 10 bases that match TRBD1. Trimming cost V 10 bases and J 8 bases; bases outside gene matches: 11. Germline CDR1 and CDR2: MNHEY and SVGAGI. The CDR3 consists of 15 residues. In DNA, the CDR3 is TGTGCCACTCAAAAACGACAGGGGGCGGATTCACCCCTCCACTTT. This codes for CATQKRQGADSPLHF.

The genes are TRBV21-1 and TRBJ1-1; the table's D call TRBD1 went unverified against the DNA. TRBV21-1 is marked as a pseudogene. This CDR3 contains 13 residues. CDR3 in DNA: TGTGCTGGGACAGGCGTTCCGAACACTGAAGCTTTCTTT. Translation gives CAGTGVPNTEAFF.

V and J are TRBV4-1 and TRBJ1-6; 8 nucleotides align to TRBD1. The germline V gene encodes CDR1 MGHRA and CDR2 YSYEKL. Trimming took 1 base from V and 10 from J; bases not matched to a gene: 6. The CDR3 spans 15 residues. The CDR3 spells CASSQGTGGRSPLHF. In DNA form, the CDR3 reads TGCGCCAGCAGCCAAGGAACAGGGGGGAGATCACCCCTCCACTTT.

V usage is TRBV7-9 and J usage is TRBJ2-7, with 12 bases aligning to TRBD2. In germline, CDR1 is SEHNR, CDR2 FQNEAQ (reference sequence). This CDR3 spans 14 amino acids. The V gene end was trimmed by 5 bases and the J gene end by 5 bases; junction bases not matched to a gene: 4. The CDR3 DNA reads TGTGCCAGCAGCACTAGCGGGGGGACAGACGAGCAGTACTTC. Amino acids: CASSTSGGTDEQYF.

This sequence joins TRBV12-3 or TRBV12-4 and TRBJ2-7, with 8 bases that match TRBD1. V dropped 6 bases and J dropped 5; count of bases not matched to a gene: 6. This CDR3 is 13 amino acids long. This CDR3 is CASRWTGSHEQYF. In DNA, the CDR3 is TGTGCCAGCAGGTGGACAGGGTCCCACGAGCAGTACTTC.

The chain links TRBV6-2 or TRBV6-3 to TRBJ1-1; TRBD1 matches 11 bases. This CDR3 comprises 15 residues. The trim removed 6 bases at V and 3 bases at J, leaving 6 bases unmatched. Germline lookup yields CDR1 MNHEY and CDR2 SVGEGT. In nucleotides, the CDR3 is TGTGCCAGCAGCATCGGGACAGGGGGGGACACTGAAGCTTTCTTT. Its protein product is CASSIGTGGDTEAFF.

This clone appeared a single time. The chain couples TRBV6-1 to TRBJ1-3; D remains ambiguous. This CDR3 comprises 15 residues. V gave up 2 bases and J gave up 0 bases, with 8 bases separating them. The germline V gene has CDR1 MNHNS and CDR2 SASEGT. CDR3 in DNA: TGTGCCAGCAGTGAACTTAGCGTCTCTGGAAACACCATATATTTT. Its protein product is CASSELSVSGNTIYF.

CDR3: CASSVTSGQETQYF. The DNA of the CDR3 is TGTGCCAGCAGCGTGACTAGCGGCCAAGAGACCCAGTACTTC. The chain couples TRBV9 to TRBJ2-5, with 9 nucleotides matching TRBD2. The germline gives CDR1 SGDLS, CDR2 YYNGEE. V shed 2 bases and J 1 base; nucleotides not matched to a gene: 0. The CDR3 extends over 14 amino acids. The full variable domain, its missing parts supplied by reference TRBV9 and TRBJ2-5, is DSGVTQTPKHLITATGQRVTLRCSPRSGDLSVYWYQQSLDQGLQFLIQYYNGEERAKGNILERFSAQQFPDLHSELNLSSLELGDSALYFCASSVTSGQETQYFGPGTRLLVL.

This chain uses TRBV5-1 with TRBJ2-3, with D uncertain. Trimming pared 0 bases from V and 4 bases from J, leaving 9 bases between. Germline V gene data show CDR1 as SGHRS and CDR2 as YFSETQ. This CDR3 has 14 residues. CDR3 amino acids: CASSLVARPDTQYF. For the CDR3, the DNA is TGCGCCAGCAGCTTGGTGGCTAGGCCAGATACGCAGTATTTT.

J is TRBJ1-1 and V is TRBV9; unclear D gene. The CDR3 runs 15 residues. Germline V gene sequence: CDR1 SGDLS, CDR2 YYNGEE. V gave up 1 base and J gave up 3 bases, with 13 bases separating them. This CDR3 is CASSVTAGLDTEAFF. The CDR3 DNA reads as TGTGCCAGCAGCGTAACGGCGGGGTTGGACACTGAAGCTTTCTTT.

This clone was counted a single time. The V gene is TRBV10-2, the J gene TRBJ2-3; the D gene is possibly TRBD1 (6 bases). Per germline, CDR1 WSHSY and CDR2 SAAADI. The length of the CDR3 is 16 residues. V lost 3 bases and J lost 4, with 17 bases in between. The CDR3 reads CASSDLGARWPDTQYF. For the CDR3, the DNA is TGCGCCAGCAGTGATCTGGGGGCGAGGTGGCCAGATACGCAGTATTTT.